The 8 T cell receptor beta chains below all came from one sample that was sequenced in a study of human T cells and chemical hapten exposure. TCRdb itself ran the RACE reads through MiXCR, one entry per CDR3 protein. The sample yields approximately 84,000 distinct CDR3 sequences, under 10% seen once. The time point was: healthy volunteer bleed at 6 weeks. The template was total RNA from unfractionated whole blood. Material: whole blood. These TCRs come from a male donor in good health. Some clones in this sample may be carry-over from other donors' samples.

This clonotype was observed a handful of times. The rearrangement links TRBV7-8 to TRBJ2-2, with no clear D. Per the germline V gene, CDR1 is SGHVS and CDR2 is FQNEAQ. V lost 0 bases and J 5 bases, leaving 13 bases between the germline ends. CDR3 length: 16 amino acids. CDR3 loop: CASSLATLAVTGELFF. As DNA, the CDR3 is TGTGCCAGCAGCTTAGCTACACTTGCGGTAACCGGGGAGCTGTTTTTT.

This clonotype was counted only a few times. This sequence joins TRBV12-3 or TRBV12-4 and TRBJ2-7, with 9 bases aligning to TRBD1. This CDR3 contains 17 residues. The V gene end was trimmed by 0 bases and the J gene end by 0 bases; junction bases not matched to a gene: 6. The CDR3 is CASSLAPGQGPSYEQYF. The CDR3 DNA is TGTGCCAGCAGTTTAGCGCCGGGACAGGGACCCTCCTACGAGCAGTACTTC.

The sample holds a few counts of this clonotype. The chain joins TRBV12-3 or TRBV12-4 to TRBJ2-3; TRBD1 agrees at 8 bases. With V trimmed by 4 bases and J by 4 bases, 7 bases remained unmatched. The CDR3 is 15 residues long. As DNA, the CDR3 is TGTGCCAGCAGTTCAGGACAGGGACAGGCAGATACGCAGTATTTT. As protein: CASSSGQGQADTQYF.

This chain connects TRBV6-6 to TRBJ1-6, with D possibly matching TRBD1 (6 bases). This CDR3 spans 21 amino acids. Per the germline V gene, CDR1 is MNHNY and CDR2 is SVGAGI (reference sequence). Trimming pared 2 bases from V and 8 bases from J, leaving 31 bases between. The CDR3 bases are TGTGCCAGCAGTTACCACCCTTCCAGAGCTCAGGGGCTAATAATTCATTCACCCCTCCACTTT. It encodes CASSYHPSRAQGLIIHSPLHF.

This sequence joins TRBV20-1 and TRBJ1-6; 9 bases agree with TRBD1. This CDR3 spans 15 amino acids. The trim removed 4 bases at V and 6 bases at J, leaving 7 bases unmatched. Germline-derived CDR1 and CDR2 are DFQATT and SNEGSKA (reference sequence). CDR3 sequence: CSATPGTGINSPLHF. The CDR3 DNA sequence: TGCAGTGCTACCCCCGGGACAGGGATTAATTCACCCCTCCACTTT.

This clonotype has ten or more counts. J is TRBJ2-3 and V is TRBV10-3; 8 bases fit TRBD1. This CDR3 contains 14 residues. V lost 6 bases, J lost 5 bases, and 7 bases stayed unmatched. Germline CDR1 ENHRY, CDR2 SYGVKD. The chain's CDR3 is CAIRGQGSRDTQYF. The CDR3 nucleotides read TGTGCCATCAGAGGACAGGGATCAAGAGATACGCAGTATTTT.

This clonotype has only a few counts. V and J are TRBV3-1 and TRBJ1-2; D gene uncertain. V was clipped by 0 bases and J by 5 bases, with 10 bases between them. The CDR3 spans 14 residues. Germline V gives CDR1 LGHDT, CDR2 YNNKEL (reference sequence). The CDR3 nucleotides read TGTGCCAGCAGCCAAGATCTGGCACTTTATGGCTACACCTTC. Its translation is CASSQDLALYGYTF.

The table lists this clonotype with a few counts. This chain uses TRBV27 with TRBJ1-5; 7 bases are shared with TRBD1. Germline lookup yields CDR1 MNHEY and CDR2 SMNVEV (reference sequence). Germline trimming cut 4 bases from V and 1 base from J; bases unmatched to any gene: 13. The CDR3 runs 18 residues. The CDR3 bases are TGTGCCAGCAGTTCCGTAACAGGGGTCCCCCGGAGCAATCAGCCCCAGCATTTT. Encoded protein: CASSSVTGVPRSNQPQHF.